This T cell receptor (beta chain) came from a study of response to subunit inactivated influenza vaccine. Study-wide points: The study's authors posited that every seasonal influenza vaccination enlists few new T cells.

The V gene's germline CDR1 is SQVTM and CDR2 ANQGSEA. V lost 3 bases to trimming and J lost 1 base; unmatched junction nucleotides: 6. This CDR3 is built from 15 residues. Each CDR3 protein gets one entry after TCRdb re-called the RT-PCR reads with MiXCR. Of hundreds of thousands of distinct CDR3 sequences listed, 15% to 19% are singletons. Of note for this clonotype: What it binds is not known.

This TCR came from a man aged 50 to 59 who received an inactivated influenza vaccine. Here the sequenced sample was PBMCs from blood, taken 11 to 12 days after vaccination. This sequence joins TRBV29-1 and TRBJ2-1, with 7 bases matching TRBD1. The CDR3 DNA is TGCAGCGTTGAGAAGGGGGCTCGATCCTACAATGAGCAGTTCTTC. Amino acid sequence: CSVEKGARSYNEQFF.